The TCR beta chain under discussion was sequenced for a study of metastatic and nonmetastatic thyroid tumors. Study summary: For malignant and benign thyroid patients, tumor or nodule tissue and blood were the sources whose repertoires were compared. Findings and caveats of the study: Across blood and tumor, TCR beta diversity in malignant thyroid tumors was reportedly significantly higher than in benign nodules.

Original handling: What underpinned the distant-metastasis classifier for papillary thyroid cancer was the set of CDR3 differences across clinicopathological groups. MiXCR reprocessed the PCR reads for TCRdb. These V and J calls rely on TCRdb rather than the paper's analysis. This sample has 37,000 or so clones, with around 16% found just once. CDR3 size: 14 residues. V was pared by 4 bases and J by 4 bases, with 8 bases between. Thyroid surgery was preceded by no treatment in any patient. This clone appeared many times. Its antigen is undetermined. The sequenced sample was blood. The rearrangement links TRBV12-3 or TRBV12-4 to TRBJ1-6, with a possible D match to TRBD1 (6 bases). This clonotype originated in a female donor with papillary thyroid cancer or a benign thyroid nodule (not recorded which). Some clones in this sample may be carry-over from other donors' samples. CDR3 region: CASSYTGYNSPLHF. The CDR3, as DNA: TGTGCCAGCAGTTATACAGGGTATAATTCACCCCTCCACTTT.